This entry lists 31 T cell receptor beta chains sequenced from one sample in a study of blood T cells in healthy people across ages. The use of a sample-barcoded 5' primer and a J-beta primer mix characterized a second PCR of roughly 6 to 11 cycles. TCRdb re-analysed the 5' RACE reads in MiXCR, keeping a single row per CDR3 protein. The sample records over a million distinct CDR3 sequences, 35% to 55% being singletons. Sequencing used blood. These receptors were collected from a woman in her sixties in good health.

Concerning this clonotype: The junction and the germline gene differ at one end; a read error may be behind it. V gene TRBV12-5 combines with J gene TRBJ2-7; D is tentatively TRBD1 or TRBD2 (5 bases each). Near its end, the DNA agrees better with TRBJ2-5, so the J call may be wrong. This CDR3 has 15 residues. Germline V gene lookup returns CDR1 LGHNT and CDR2 FRNRAP. CDR3 protein: CASGLVRGGQETQYF. Here the CDR3 DNA reads TGTGCTAGTGGGTTGGTGCGTGGGGGACAAGAGACCCAGTACTTC.

This clonotype was observed a single time. The V gene is TRBV4-2, the J gene TRBJ1-5; D is possibly TRBD1 (6 bases). The CDR3 covers 13 residues. The V gene lost 0 bases and the J gene lost 7 bases, with 7 bases spanning the gap. Germline V lookup: CDR1 LGHNA, CDR2 YNFKEQ. This CDR3 is CASSQEGAQPQHF. The CDR3 DNA reads as TGTGCCAGCAGCCAAGAGGGGGCACAGCCCCAGCATTTT.

This sequence joins TRBV6-1 and TRBJ2-3; D might be TRBD1 (6 bases). Germline-derived CDR1 and CDR2 are MNHNS and SASEGT. The CDR3 spans 14 residues. V gave up 7 bases and J gave up 7 bases, with 18 bases separating them. The CDR3 spells CASMGAADPHTQYF. The CDR3 DNA sequence: TGTGCCAGCATGGGGGCGGCGGACCCCCATACGCAGTATTTT.

The chain combines TRBV10-1 with TRBJ2-3; TRBD2 aligns across 13 bases. In germline, CDR1 is WNHNN, CDR2 SYGVQD (reference sequence). With V trimmed by 2 bases and J by 1 base, 6 bases remained unmatched. This CDR3 comprises 18 residues. This CDR3 is CASSETTSGRSGTDTQYF. CDR3 sequence (DNA): TGCGCCAGCAGTGAGACGACTAGCGGGAGGTCTGGCACAGATACGCAGTATTTT.

The chain combines TRBV7-2 with TRBJ2-4; the match to TRBD2 covers 12 bases. This CDR3 has 19 amino acids. Germline trimming cut 4 bases from V and 7 bases from J; bases unmatched to any gene: 17. CDR1 SGHTA and CDR2 FQGNSA come from the germline V gene. CDR3 nucleotide sequence: TGTGCCAGCAGCTCGCCAACAATCCCGGGGCTAGCGGGAGGGAACATTCAGTACTTC. Translating gives CASSSPTIPGLAGGNIQYF.

This clonotype was seen only a few times. The chain joins TRBV12-3 or TRBV12-4 to TRBJ1-1; D is undetermined. This CDR3 has 14 amino acids. With 5 bases removed from V and 1 base from J, the gap between germline ends came to 11 bases. The CDR3 DNA reads TGTGCCAGCAGTCAGATAGGGAGGAACACTGAAGCTTTCTTT. It yields the protein CASSQIGRNTEAFF.

The sample holds a few counts of this clonotype. This chain uses TRBV4-2 with TRBJ2-1; 12 positions match TRBD2. Germline V gene sequence: CDR1 LGHNA, CDR2 YNFKEQ. J gave up 7 bases and V 0 bases, and 10 bases lay outside the gene matches. The CDR3 has 18 amino acids. The CDR3 here is CASSQEALAGGRRNEQFF. Here the CDR3 DNA reads TGTGCCAGCAGCCAAGAGGCCCTAGCGGGAGGGCGGAGAAATGAGCAGTTCTTC.

The chain recombines TRBV12-3 or TRBV12-4 with TRBJ2-3; TRBD1 aligns across 10 bases. The trim removed 4 bases at V and 6 bases at J, leaving 10 bases unmatched. The CDR3 spans 16 residues. In DNA form, the CDR3 reads TGTGCCAGCAGTTATTCCGGGACAGGGGAGGGCGATACGCAGTATTTT. As protein: CASSYSGTGEGDTQYF.

The chain links TRBV11-3 to TRBJ1-6; 10 nucleotides match TRBD1. In germline, CDR1 is SGHNT, CDR2 YENEEA. J was trimmed by 4 bases and V by 4 bases; bases with no gene match: 1. The CDR3 covers 15 residues. This CDR3 is CASSSGQGYNSPLHF. CDR3 nucleotide sequence: TGTGCCAGCAGCTCGGGACAGGGGTATAATTCACCCCTCCACTTT. Supplemented by reference TRBV11-3 and TRBJ1-6, the full variable domain reads EAGVVQSPRYKIIEKKQPVAFWCNPISGHNTLYWYLQNLGQGPELLIRYENEEAVDDSQLPKDRFSAERLKGVDSTLKIQPAELGDSAVYLCASSSGQGYNSPLHFGNGTRLTVT.

This clonotype was observed a few times. This chain links TRBV3-1 with TRBJ2-1; D is perhaps TRBD2 (7 bases). The V and J ends lost 4 bases and 4 bases respectively, with 20 bases between them. This CDR3 has 17 amino acids. CDR1 and CDR2 (germline): LGHDT, YNNKEL (reference sequence). The CDR3 nucleotides are TGTGCCAGCAGCCTTACCCGGGGGGCCGAATTGTACAATGAGCAGTTCTTC. It encodes CASSLTRGAELYNEQFF.

This clonotype was detected only once. The chain carries TRBV12-5 and TRBJ2-1; 10 nucleotides line up with TRBD2. This CDR3 has 15 residues. Looked up from germline, CDR1 is LGHNT and CDR2 is FRNRAP. Unmatched junction bases numbered 11, after V lost 9 bases and J lost 6 bases. The CDR3 nucleotides are TGTGCTAGCGGCCCCGCCAGCGGGAGGGTCAATGAGCAGTTCTTC. This sequence encodes CASGPASGRVNEQFF. The full variable domain, rest sourced from reference TRBV12-5 and TRBJ2-1, is DARVTQTPRHKVTEMGQEVTMRCQPILGHNTVFWYRQTMMQGLELLAYFRNRAPLDDSGMPKDRFSAEMPDATLATLKIQPSEPRDSAVYFCASGPASGRVNEQFFGPGTRLTVL.

This chain links TRBV6-6 with TRBJ1-2, with D uncertain. The CDR3 loop spans 14 amino acids. Germline CDR1 and CDR2: MNHNY and SVGAGI (reference sequence). Trimming cost V 8 bases and J 6 bases, with 19 bases left between them. The CDR3 DNA reads TGTGCCAGCGCACTTGCGACGGATATTGATGGCTACACCTTC. Translated: CASALATDIDGYTF.

The chain recombines TRBV6-1 with TRBJ2-7; 8 bases agree with TRBD1. Germline loops: CDR1 MNHNS, CDR2 SASEGT. The CDR3 totals 12 residues. V was pared by 8 bases and J by 7 bases, with 7 bases of the junction left unmatched. The CDR3 DNA follows: TGTGCCAGCGGCGGACAGGGCAGGGAGCAGTACTTC. Translated: CASGGQGREQYF.

The V call is TRBV10-3, the J call TRBJ1-4; 10 bases line up with TRBD1. Trimming at V came to 2 bases and at J to 7 bases, leaving 4 bases not matched to a gene. CDR1 is ENHRY and CDR2 is SYGVKD in the germline V gene. The CDR3 runs 15 residues. The chain's CDR3 is CAISEAGTGVEKLFF. The DNA for the CDR3 is TGTGCCATCAGTGAGGCCGGGACAGGGGTTGAAAAACTGTTTTTT.

The genes are TRBV11-2 and TRBJ2-1, with 13 positions matching TRBD2. Germline V gene lookup returns CDR1 SGHAT and CDR2 FQNNGV. CDR3 length equals 18 residues. The V segment lost 8 bases and the J segment 4 bases; nucleotides outside the gene matches: 14. CDR3 in amino acids: CASGRGTSGTRSYNEQFF. The CDR3 DNA is TGTGCCAGCGGCCGCGGGACTAGCGGGACTAGGTCATACAATGAGCAGTTCTTC.

V usage is TRBV5-1 and J usage is TRBJ2-5; D unresolved. This CDR3 is 14 amino acids long. In germline, CDR1 is SGHRS, CDR2 YFSETQ. The V end was cut by 1 base, the J end by 5 bases, with 12 bases between. Here the CDR3 reads CASSLRPPGETQYF. DNA of the CDR3: TGCGCCAGCAGCTTGAGGCCACCCGGGGAGACCCAGTACTTC.

The chain has TRBV7-9 and TRBJ2-5; 8 positions match TRBD1. The V gene's germline CDR1 is SEHNR and CDR2 FQNEAQ (reference sequence). The V and J ends lost 6 bases and 10 bases, in that order; junction bases with no gene match: 13. The CDR3 length is 14 residues. CDR3 DNA sequence: TGTGCCAGCAGTCGACAGGGGCTCCCCCTGGGCCAGTACTTC. Residues: CASSRQGLPLGQYF.

This clonotype was counted only a few times. This chain uses TRBV29-1 with TRBJ1-2; D gene unclear. CDR3 length: 14 amino acids. Trimming left V 3 bases short and J 0 bases short, with 11 bases between. Germline V CDR1 and CDR2: SQVTM, ANQGSEA. CDR3 DNA: TGCAGCGTTGATTCCCACAAGTCTAACTATGGCTACACCTTC. Amino acids: CSVDSHKSNYGYTF.

This clonotype was seen just once. The CDR3 DNA is TGCGCCAGCAGCTTAGGGGCGCCAGAGATCTACGAGCAGTACTTC. Its translation: CASSLGAPEIYEQYF. The chain joins TRBV5-1 to TRBJ2-4, with D possibly TRBD1 on 5 matching bases. The J call may be in error: the DNA end matches TRBJ2-7 better. Germline assignment: CDR1 SGHRS and CDR2 YFSETQ. The CDR3 contains 15 residues.

In its sample, this clonotype was seen a few times. The chain couples TRBV3-1 to TRBJ2-5; the match to TRBD1 covers 8 bases. The CDR3 spans 16 residues. The J segment lost 5 bases and the V segment lost 4 bases, leaving 12 bases of the junction unmatched. In germline, CDR1 is LGHDT, CDR2 YNNKEL (reference sequence). The DNA of the CDR3 is TGTGCCAGCAGCCCTTTCGGACAGGGTGGAACCGAGACCCAGTACTTC. Amino acids: CASSPFGQGGTETQYF.

This clonotype has only a few counts. The V call is TRBV25-1, the J call TRBJ2-5; 8 nucleotides line up with TRBD1. The CDR3 runs 14 residues. The J segment lost 5 bases and the V segment lost 7 bases, leaving 9 bases of the junction unmatched. The V gene's germline CDR1 is MGHDK and CDR2 SYGVNS. Written as DNA, the CDR3 is TGTGCCAGCATTCCCGTGGCAGGGGGCGAGACCCAGTACTTC. Residues: CASIPVAGGETQYF.

The genes are TRBV6-6 and TRBJ1-4, with 9 bases aligning to TRBD1. The junction had 4 bases not matched to a gene; V was cut back by 7 bases and J by 4 bases. This CDR3 contains 14 residues. Germline V lookup: CDR1 MNHNY, CDR2 SVGAGI (reference sequence). The CDR3 region has the DNA TGTGCCAGCAAAAGGGGACAGGGTAATGAAAAACTGTTTTTT. Translation gives CASKRGQGNEKLFF.

The V gene is TRBV6-5, the J gene TRBJ1-5; 8 bases align to TRBD1. CDR3 length: 15 amino acids. Germline loops: CDR1 MNHEY, CDR2 SVGAGI. The junction had 9 bases not matched to a gene; V was cut back by 6 bases and J by 5 bases. The CDR3: CASRKGQEAYQPQHF. DNA of the CDR3: TGTGCCAGCAGAAAGGGACAGGAGGCCTATCAGCCCCAGCATTTT.

This clonotype was seen a few times. V and J are TRBV11-2 and TRBJ2-4; D might be TRBD1 (6 bases). The V end was cut by 4 bases, the J end by 0 bases, with 10 bases between. In germline, CDR1 is SGHAT, CDR2 FQNNGV. This CDR3 spans 15 amino acids. The CDR3 bases are TGTGCCAGCAGCTCCGGGACACTAGCCAAAAACATTCAGTACTTC. Translation: CASSSGTLAKNIQYF.

A few counts support this clonotype. The chain recombines TRBV11-2 with TRBJ2-5; 14 bases map to TRBD2. Germline CDR1 SGHAT, CDR2 FQNNGV. V was pared by 5 bases and J by 4 bases, with 12 bases of the junction left unmatched. The CDR3 has 18 amino acids. CDR3 nucleotide sequence: TGTGCCAGCAGCCCCGGAGGGACTAGCGGGAGAATGAGAGAGACCCAGTACTTC. This encodes CASSPGGTSGRMRETQYF.

V is TRBV6-5 and J is TRBJ2-4, with 7 bases identical to TRBD1. Matching the DNA end better, TRBJ2-7 makes the J call doubtful. The CDR3 sequence is 16 residues long. The germline CDR1 and CDR2 sequences are MNHEY and SVGAGI. The DNA for the CDR3 is TGTGCCAGCAGTTACACCCGGGACAGATTCTCCTACGAGCAGTACTTC. It codes for CASSYTRDRFSYEQYF.

The chain combines TRBV20-1 with TRBJ2-7, with D uncertain. Germline V gene sequence: CDR1 DFQATT, CDR2 SNEGSKA (reference sequence). V dropped 3 bases and J dropped 0 bases, with 18 bases sitting between them. This CDR3 comprises 16 residues. CDR3 sequence reads: CSARDLVGSSSYEQYF. CDR3 coding DNA: TGCAGTGCTAGGGACCTCGTTGGTTCCAGCTCCTACGAGCAGTACTTC.

The gene calls are TRBV7-9 and TRBJ2-4, with 13 bases that match TRBD2. The tail of the sequence fits TRBJ2-5 better, so the J call may be wrong. CDR3 length: 17 residues. CDR1 and CDR2 from the germline V gene are SEHNR and FQNEAQ (reference sequence). The CDR3 loop reads CASSFPGLAGARETQYF. CDR3 nucleotide sequence: TGTGCCAGCAGTTTTCCAGGACTAGCGGGAGCAAGAGAGACCCAGTACTTC.

As regards this clonotype: A read error may explain this, as a much larger clone is one base away. V and J are TRBV12-3 or TRBV12-4 and TRBJ2-5, with 10 positions matching TRBD2. The CDR3 is 14 residues long. J lost 4 bases, V lost 8 bases, and 7 bases had no gene match. CDR3 amino acids: CASGPRTSGETQYF. CDR3 nucleotide sequence: TGTGCCAGCGGTCCCCGGACTAGCGGAGAGACCCAGTACTTC.

The chain recombines TRBV7-9 with TRBJ2-5, with 7 positions matching TRBD2. J gave up 2 bases and V 2 bases, and 11 bases lay outside the gene matches. CDR3 length: 17 amino acids. CDR1 and CDR2 from the germline V gene are SEHNR and FQNEAQ (reference sequence). CDR3 sequence: CASSLSPSGIGQETQYF. The CDR3 DNA reads TGTGCCAGCAGCTTATCCCCCAGCGGGATCGGGCAAGAGACCCAGTACTTC.

CDR3 DNA: TGCGCCAGCAGTTGGGGGGCTTTCTACGAGCAGTACTTC. Protein product: CASSWGAFYEQYF. The chain recombines TRBV5-1 with TRBJ2-4; the D call may be TRBD1 or TRBD2 (6 bases each). The J call may not be correct, given that the DNA end is closer to TRBJ2-7. CDR3 size: 13 residues. The germline V gene encodes CDR1 SGHRS and CDR2 YFSETQ.